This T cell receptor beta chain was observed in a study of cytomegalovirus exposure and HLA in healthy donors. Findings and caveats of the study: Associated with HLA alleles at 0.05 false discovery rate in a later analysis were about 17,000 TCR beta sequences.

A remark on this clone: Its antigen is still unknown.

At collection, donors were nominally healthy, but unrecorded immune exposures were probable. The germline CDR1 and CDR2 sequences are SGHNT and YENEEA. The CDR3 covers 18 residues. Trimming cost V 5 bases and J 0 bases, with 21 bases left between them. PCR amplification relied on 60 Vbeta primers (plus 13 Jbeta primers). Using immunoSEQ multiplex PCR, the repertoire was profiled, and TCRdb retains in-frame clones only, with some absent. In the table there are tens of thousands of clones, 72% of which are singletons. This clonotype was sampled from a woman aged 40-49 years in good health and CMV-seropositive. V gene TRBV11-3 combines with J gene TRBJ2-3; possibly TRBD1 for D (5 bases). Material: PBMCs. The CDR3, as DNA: TGTGCCAGCAGCCGACAGACCTCTAGGCAGACGAGCACAGATACGCAGTATTTT. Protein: CASSRQTSRQTSTDTQYF.